The entry that follows covers one T cell receptor beta chain sequence. Participants spanned ages roughly 18 to 90 years and resided in 20 to 30 US areas. Participant reports of clinical history set cohort assignment. All recovered Cohort 3 donors got two negative PCRs, got clearance, or saw symptom resolution. The data stem from a study of blood T cell repertoires in COVID-19. Per the original methods: From reference gene primer amplification, estimates of nucleated cell counts were derived. Only in-frame clones appear in the TCRdb table, and some are missing; sequencing was by immunoSEQ multiplex PCR. D and trimming come from the DNA, and the V and J calls and clone size come from that table. The sample shows roughly 520,000 clones, approximately 90% of them seen only once. The TCR comes from a woman in her forties who had recovered from COVID-19. The sequencing input was PBMCs or T cells enriched from blood (not recorded which).

Written as DNA, the CDR3 is TGTGCCAGCAGTTTAGGGACATCCCGGCGGGAAAAACTGTTTTTT. Translated: CASSLGTSRREKLFF. The V and J genes are TRBV27 and TRBJ1-4; a weak D match, TRBD1 (6 bases). The V and J ends lost 2 bases and 8 bases respectively, with 15 bases between them. The CDR3 length is 15 residues. Germline-derived CDR1 and CDR2 are MNHEY and SMNVEV (reference sequence).